These 14 T cell receptor beta chains were sequenced from one sample in a study of long-term antiretroviral therapy in people with HIV. The run of the v3.0 immunoSEQ assay was at survey level. The protocol was immunoSEQ multiplex PCR, while the TCRdb copy is restricted to in-frame clones and leaves out a portion. The sample shows 30,000 to 40,000 clones, roughly four fifths of them seen only once. Sequenced here: unsorted PBMCs, sampled 0.3 years after starting antiretroviral therapy. The source of these receptors is a man younger than 35 with HIV.

The V call is TRBV4-3, the J call TRBJ2-1; D gene ambiguous. The CDR3 sequence is 15 residues long. The V end lost 1 base, the J end lost 0 bases, and 7 bases lay between the germline ends. CDR1 LGHNA and CDR2 YSLEER come from the germline V gene. The CDR3 region has the DNA TGCGCCAGCAGCCAAGGTAGGAGCTCCTACAATGAGCAGTTCTTC. Translation gives CASSQGRSSYNEQFF.

This clone occurred once. The chain has TRBV30 and TRBJ2-2; D possibly corresponds to TRBD2 (6 bases). Deletions cut 1 base from V and 0 bases from J, with 12 bases between. This CDR3 has 16 amino acids. Germline V lookup: CDR1 GTSNPN, CDR2 SVGIG (reference sequence). The CDR3 spells CAWSATGLTNTGELFF. CDR3 nucleotides: TGTGCCTGGAGTGCGACGGGACTTACGAACACCGGGGAGCTGTTTTTT.

In this sample, this clone turned up a few times. The chain recombines TRBV15 with TRBJ2-5; D unclear. The V gene lost 1 base and the J gene lost 5 bases, with 5 bases spanning the gap. The CDR3 covers 12 residues. Germline V gives CDR1 LNHNV, CDR2 YYDKDF (reference sequence). CDR3 region: CATSRGAETQYF. The CDR3 nucleotides are TGTGCCACCAGCAGAGGAGCTGAGACCCAGTACTTC.

The CDR3: CASSEYAEAFF. DNA of the CDR3: TGTGCCAGCAGTGAATACGCTGAAGCTTTCTTT. The chain has TRBV2 and TRBJ1-1, with D unresolved. Trimming took off 2 bases at V and 6 bases at J, with 4 bases between the two ends. This CDR3 contains 11 residues. Per the germline V gene, CDR1 is SNHLY and CDR2 is FYNNEI.

The J gene is TRBJ2-7, the V gene TRBV11-2, with a possible D match to TRBD1 (5 bases). The CDR3 runs to 14 residues. Germline-derived CDR1 and CDR2 are SGHAT and FQNNGV. With 4 bases removed from V and 0 bases from J, the gap between germline ends came to 10 bases. The CDR3 sequence is CASSSSGFSYEQYF. Here the CDR3 DNA reads TGTGCCAGCAGCTCGTCAGGGTTCTCCTACGAGCAGTACTTC.

The chain employs TRBV19 and TRBJ1-3; D is unresolved. CDR3 size: 14 residues. V lost 7 bases and J 0 bases, leaving 10 bases between the germline ends. CDR1 and CDR2 from the germline V gene are LNHDA and SQIVND (reference sequence). The CDR3: CASTKASSGNTIYF. DNA for the CDR3: TGTGCCAGTACCAAGGCGAGCTCTGGAAACACCATATATTTT.

V usage is TRBV6-6 and J usage is TRBJ1-5; D gene unclear. Germline V gene sequence: CDR1 MNHNY, CDR2 SVGAGI (reference sequence). CDR3 length equals 15 residues. Between the trimmed V and J ends, which lost 5 bases and 7 bases, there was a span of 18 bases. Here the CDR3 reads CASSGPGGSGQPQHF. CDR3 coding DNA: TGTGCCAGCAGTGGTCCGGGAGGTTCGGGACAGCCCCAGCATTTT.

The chain combines TRBV6-5 with TRBJ2-1, with D possibly being TRBD1 or TRBD2 (6 bases each). Trimming shortened V by 4 bases and J by 1 base, and 14 bases separated the two germline ends. The CDR3 contains 16 residues. Germline CDR1 reads MNHEY; CDR2 reads SVGAGI. The CDR3 sequence is CASSSSGGGSYNEQFF. CDR3 DNA: TGTGCCAGCAGTTCAAGTGGAGGGGGTTCCTACAATGAGCAGTTCTTC.

The chain employs TRBV12-5 and TRBJ1-1; no clear D. Per the germline V gene, CDR1 is LGHNT and CDR2 is FRNRAP. The CDR3 runs to 13 residues. The V end was cut by 3 bases, the J end by 0 bases, with 5 bases between. Here the CDR3 reads CASGLRLNTEAFF. Written as DNA, the CDR3 is TGTGCTAGTGGTTTAAGACTGAACACTGAAGCTTTCTTT.

This chain joins TRBV18 and TRBJ2-1; TRBD1 matches at 8 bases. V shed 5 bases and J 7 bases; nucleotides not matched to a gene: 4. The CDR3 runs 13 residues. The germline CDR1 and CDR2 sequences are KGHSH and LQKENI. The CDR3 DNA is TGTGCCAGCTCAACGCAGGGGGCGAATGAGCAGTTCTTC. Translating it yields CASSTQGANEQFF.

J is TRBJ2-1 and V is TRBV7-3; 7 bases fit TRBD2. The CDR3 covers 16 residues. V lost 0 bases, J lost 4 bases, and 6 bases stayed unmatched. The germline V gene has CDR1 SGHTA and CDR2 FQGTGA. The CDR3 here is CASSLTSSGPYNEQFF. In DNA, the CDR3 is TGTGCCAGCAGCTTAACCTCTAGCGGCCCTTACAATGAGCAGTTCTTC.

The rearrangement uses TRBV14 and TRBJ2-7; D gene ambiguous. V gave up 0 bases and J gave up 4 bases, with 7 bases separating them. The CDR3 is 13 amino acids. Per germline, CDR1 SGHDN and CDR2 FVKESK. The CDR3 reads CASSQEIFYEQYF. The CDR3 nucleotides read TGTGCCAGCAGCCAAGAAATTTTTTACGAGCAGTACTTC. The variable domain in full, completed from reference TRBV14 and TRBJ2-7, reads EAGVTQFPSHSVIEKGQTVTLRCDPISGHDNLYWYRRVMGKEIKFLLHFVKESKQDESGMPNNRFLAERTGGTYSTLKVQPAELEDSGVYFCASSQEIFYEQYFGPGTRLTVT.

The chain has TRBV4-1 and TRBJ2-2; 10 bases agree with TRBD1. Trimming cost V 5 bases and J 6 bases; bases outside gene matches: 6. The CDR3 covers 15 residues. Germline V lookup: CDR1 MGHRA, CDR2 YSYEKL. The CDR3, as DNA: TGCGCCAGCAGCGGGGGACAGGGGAGGGCCGGGGAGCTGTTTTTT. Translation: CASSGGQGRAGELFF.

This rearrangement joins TRBV7-6 to TRBJ2-7; TRBD1 matches at 7 bases. The J segment lost 5 bases and the V segment lost 3 bases, leaving 7 bases of the junction unmatched. From germline, CDR1 is SGHVS and CDR2 FNYEAQ. The CDR3 extends over 14 amino acids. CDR3 sequence reads: CASSLYRGGNEQYF. The DNA of the CDR3 is TGTGCCAGCAGCTTGTACAGGGGTGGGAACGAGCAGTACTTC.